Below, 29 T cell receptor beta chains from the same sample are listed, as sequenced in a study of T-cell reconstitution after alpha-beta-depleted transplantation in children. This sample's TCRbeta library carried unique molecular identifier barcodes. Via MiXCR, TCRdb re-called the PCR reads, giving one row per CDR3 protein. The repertoire holds 300,000 or so distinct CDR3 sequences, approximately 20% seen once, with about 10% in the top ten. The source material was PBMCs, mostly from graft donor cells, sampled 180 days after TCRalphabeta/CD19-depleted stem cell transplant. These receptor sequences come from a male patient under 18 who had a stem cell transplant for acute lymphoblastic leukemia, so the T cells may come from the graft donor.

The CDR3, as DNA: TGCAGTGCCCTCGGGACAGAACAAACAGATACGCAGTATTTT. This sequence encodes CSALGTEQTDTQYF. V is TRBV20-1 and J is TRBJ2-3; 7 nucleotides agree with TRBD1. V gave up 6 bases and J gave up 3 bases; unmatched junction bases: 9. Germline loops: CDR1 DFQATT, CDR2 SNEGSKA (reference sequence). This CDR3 has 14 amino acids.

This clonotype was picked up a small number of times. Germline and junction disagree at one end, which may indicate a read error. V and J are TRBV28 and TRBJ2-3; 11 bases fit TRBD2. Germline V gene lookup returns CDR1 MDHEN and CDR2 SYDVKM. CDR3 length: 19 amino acids. The CDR3 reads CASRGGAAHIVGTSGLSHF. The CDR3 DNA sequence: TGTGCCAGCCGAGGGGGAGCGGCCCACATTGTGGGGACTAGCGGCCTCAGTCATTTT.

This clonotype was seen more than once but under ten times. The chain recombines TRBV27 with TRBJ2-2; tentatively, D is TRBD1 or TRBD2 (5 bases each). The CDR3 runs to 14 residues. V shed 4 bases and J shed 4 bases, with 10 bases lying between them. Germline-derived CDR1 and CDR2 are MNHEY and SMNVEV (reference sequence). CDR3 amino acids: CASSWSGGTGELFF. The CDR3 DNA follows: TGTGCCAGCAGTTGGAGTGGGGGCACCGGGGAGCTGTTTTTT.

The chain has TRBV5-1 and TRBJ2-3; D unclear. CDR1 is SGHRS, CDR2 YFSETQ, per germline. Deletions cut 0 bases from V and 2 bases from J, with 7 bases between. This CDR3 region has 14 residues. CDR3 bases: TGCGCCAGCAGCTTGGACCCCATCACAGATACGCAGTATTTT. This translates into CASSLDPITDTQYF.

This clonotype was recorded at least ten times. The genes are TRBV7-8 and TRBJ1-4; D unresolved. V lost 3 bases, J lost 7 bases, and 12 bases lay in between. The CDR3 has 14 amino acids. The germline V gene encodes CDR1 SGHVS and CDR2 FQNEAQ. In nucleotides, the CDR3 is TGTGCCAGCAGCTTCAGCAGATCGGGTGAAAAACTGTTTTTT. It translates to CASSFSRSGEKLFF. Supplemented by reference TRBV7-8 and TRBJ1-4, the full variable domain reads GAGVSQSPRYKVAKRGQDVALRCDPISGHVSLFWYQQALGQGPEFLTYFQNEAQLDKSGLPSDRFFAERPEGSVSTLKIQRTQQEDSAVYLCASSFSRSGEKLFFGSGTQLSVL.

This clonotype was counted a few times. The chain couples TRBV5-1 to TRBJ2-7; maybe TRBD1 (6 bases). The CDR3 covers 15 residues. V was trimmed by 0 bases and J by 4 bases, leaving 14 bases between them. The germline V gene encodes CDR1 SGHRS and CDR2 YFSETQ. Written as DNA, the CDR3 is TGCGCCAGCAGCTTGGATCCCCACCAGGGGTACGAGCAGTACTTC. Protein sequence: CASSLDPHQGYEQYF. Together with reference TRBV5-1 and TRBJ2-7, the CDR3 gives the full variable domain: KAGVTQTPRYLIKTRGQQVTLSCSPISGHRSVSWYQQTPGQGLQFLFEYFSETQRNKGNFPGRFSGRQFSNSRSEMNVSTLELGDSALYLCASSLDPHQGYEQYFGPGTRLTVT.

This clonotype has a handful of counts. V gene TRBV5-1 combines with J gene TRBJ2-5; D call uncertain. Per the germline V gene, CDR1 is SGHRS and CDR2 is YFSETQ. The CDR3 has 14 amino acids. V was trimmed by 1 base and J by 2 bases, leaving 9 bases between them. The CDR3 nucleotides read TGCGCCAGCAGCTTGAGTGTACAGCAAGAGACCCAGTACTTC. Residues: CASSLSVQQETQYF.

V gene TRBV15 combines with J gene TRBJ1-2; no firm D call. This CDR3 spans 16 amino acids. Germline values: CDR1 LNHNV, CDR2 YYDKDF (reference sequence). The V and J ends lost 0 bases and 2 bases respectively, with 13 bases between them. CDR3 nucleotides: TGTGCCACCAGCAGAGATCGGGGTGGCCTAAACTATGGCTACACCTTC. Protein sequence: CATSRDRGGLNYGYTF.

The rearrangement joins TRBV7-3 to TRBJ2-5, with a tentative D call TRBD2 (5 bases). The CDR3 covers 16 residues. Germline V lookup: CDR1 SGHTA, CDR2 FQGTGA. V was trimmed by 2 bases and J by 4 bases, leaving 17 bases between them. Here the CDR3 reads CASSLYPRVMGETQYF. For the CDR3, the DNA is TGTGCCAGCAGCTTATACCCGAGGGTTATGGGAGAGACCCAGTACTTC.

The table lists this clonotype with many counts. CDR3 bases: TGTGCCAGCAGTTCAAACGTATTCAACTATGGCTACACCTTC. It yields the protein CASSSNVFNYGYTF. V usage is TRBV12-3 or TRBV12-4 and J usage is TRBJ1-2; unclear D gene. The V end lost 4 bases, the J end lost 2 bases, and 11 bases lay between the germline ends. The CDR3 extends over 14 amino acids.

This clonotype appeared a few times. At one end, the junction sequence differs from germline, possibly due to a read error. The chain uses TRBV29-1 and TRBJ1-5; perhaps TRBD1 as D (5 bases). The CDR3 is 15 residues long. Germline CDR1 SQVTM, CDR2 ANQGSEA. The CDR3 DNA reads as TGCAGCGCTGAAAGGAACAGGTGGGTCAATCAGCCCCAGCATTTT. This codes for CSAERNRWVNQPQHF. The complete variable domain, with remaining parts taken from reference TRBV29-1 and TRBJ1-5, reads SAVISQKPSRDICQRGTSLTIQCQVDSQVTMMFWYRQQPGQSLTLIATANQGSEATYESGFVIDKFPISRPNLTFSTLTVSNMSPEDSSIYLCSAERNRWVNQPQHFGDGTRLSIL.

V and J are TRBV5-1 and TRBJ2-2; D is perhaps TRBD1 (6 bases). Germline lookup yields CDR1 SGHRS and CDR2 YFSETQ. This CDR3 comprises 13 residues. The V and J ends lost 4 bases and 10 bases respectively, with 14 bases between them. The CDR3 spells CASSPIHRVELFF. The DNA for the CDR3 is TGCGCCAGCAGCCCGATTCACAGGGTGGAGCTGTTTTTT.

There are a few counts of this clonotype. The chain carries TRBV6-1 and TRBJ2-4; the D is unclear. Trimming removed 7 bases at V and 3 bases at J, with 13 bases between. The CDR3 is 14 residues long. CDR1 is MNHNS and CDR2 is SASEGT in the germline V gene. CDR3 amino acids: CASNPTAVKNIQYF. The CDR3 region has the DNA TGTGCCAGCAACCCGACGGCGGTCAAAAACATTCAGTACTTC.

This sequence joins TRBV3-1 and TRBJ2-1; no firm D call. Germline V gives CDR1 LGHDT, CDR2 YNNKEL (reference sequence). V was clipped by 8 bases and J by 5 bases, with 16 bases between them. The CDR3 is made up of 14 amino acids. The CDR3 nucleotides read TGTGCCAGCGGAGAGTCGGGCAACAACAATGAGCAGTTCTTC. It encodes CASGESGNNNEQFF.

The chain employs TRBV20-1 and TRBJ1-2, with D possibly matching TRBD1 (6 bases). V was pared by 0 bases and J by 6 bases, with 17 bases between. The germline V gene encodes CDR1 DFQATT and CDR2 SNEGSKA (reference sequence). The CDR3 length is 15 residues. Written as DNA, the CDR3 is TGCAGTGCTAGAGATTTAGGGGGAGTGGAGGATGGCTACACCTTC. This gives the protein CSARDLGGVEDGYTF.

This clonotype was observed a few times. CDR3 in amino acids: CASSQDRGRGMDGYTF. CDR3 DNA sequence: TGTGCCAGCAGCCAAGATCGGGGCAGGGGGATGGATGGCTACACCTTC. J is TRBJ1-2 and V is TRBV4-2, with TRBD1 identical over 7 bases. Germline trimming cut 0 bases from V and 6 bases from J; bases unmatched to any gene: 10. The length of the CDR3 is 16 residues. Germline assignment: CDR1 LGHNA and CDR2 YNFKEQ.

V is TRBV9 and J is TRBJ2-7, with TRBD2 matching 8 bases. V shed 7 bases and J 0 bases; nucleotides not matched to a gene: 3. Germline CDR1 SGDLS, CDR2 YYNGEE. This CDR3 has 13 residues. CDR3 region: CASSSGYSYEQYF. DNA for the CDR3: TGTGCCAGCTCTAGCGGGTACTCCTACGAGCAGTACTTC.

This rearrangement joins TRBV7-8 to TRBJ1-1; a possible D gene is TRBD1 (5 bases). The CDR3 covers 17 residues. Trimming cost V 0 bases and J 1 base, with 15 bases left between them. The germline CDR1 and CDR2 sequences are SGHVS and FQNEAQ. CDR3 DNA: TGTGCCAGCAGCTTAGCCTTCGGGGCCGGAAAGAACACTGAAGCTTTCTTT. Translation: CASSLAFGAGKNTEAFF.

The rearrangement uses TRBV5-1 and TRBJ2-1; 10 nucleotides agree with TRBD2. Germline loops: CDR1 SGHRS, CDR2 YFSETQ. The CDR3 has 14 amino acids. J lost 11 bases, V lost 4 bases, and 9 bases had no gene match. The DNA for the CDR3 is TGCGCCAGCAGCCCCCAGGAGACTAGCGGGCAGCAGTTCTTC. This gives the protein CASSPQETSGQQFF.

This clonotype showed up just a few times. The CDR3 region is CASGFSGQRDTQYF. The CDR3 DNA is TGTGCTAGTGGTTTTTCGGGCCAAAGGGATACGCAGTATTTT. This rearrangement joins TRBV12-5 to TRBJ2-3; D uncertain. V shed 3 bases and J shed 6 bases, with 13 bases lying between them. The germline V gene encodes CDR1 LGHNT and CDR2 FRNRAP. The CDR3 covers 14 residues.

The rearrangement uses TRBV13 and TRBJ1-2, with D tentatively TRBD1 (5 bases). This CDR3 is 16 amino acids long. In germline, CDR1 is PRHDT, CDR2 FYEKMQ (reference sequence). Trimming removed 4 bases from V and 6 bases from J, with 21 bases in between. The DNA for the CDR3 is TGTGCCAGCAGCTCCACCGTTCTCCGGGACCAGCATGGCTACACCTTC. Its translation: CASSSTVLRDQHGYTF.

This clonotype turned up a few times. Written as DNA, the CDR3 is TGCAGTGCTAGAGAGAAAACCTGGGAGTTGAACTACGAGCAGTACTTC. Its translation is CSAREKTWELNYEQYF. The chain is built from TRBV20-1 and TRBJ2-7, with a tentative D call TRBD2 (5 bases). Deletions cut 0 bases from V and 3 bases from J, with 18 bases between. The CDR3 totals 16 residues. CDR1 and CDR2 from the germline V gene are DFQATT and SNEGSKA (reference sequence).

This clonotype has only a few counts. V gene TRBV10-3 combines with J gene TRBJ2-1; TRBD2 agrees at 7 bases. V gave up 1 base and J gave up 0 bases; unmatched junction bases: 3. The CDR3 is 16 amino acids. CDR1 and CDR2 from the germline V gene are ENHRY and SYGVKD. CDR3 sequence reads: CAISEYGGSSYNEQFF. CDR3 DNA: TGTGCCATCAGTGAGTATGGCGGGAGCTCCTACAATGAGCAGTTCTTC.

This clonotype was recorded a few times. The chain joins TRBV18 to TRBJ2-3; 8 positions match TRBD2. CDR1 is KGHSH, CDR2 LQKENI, per germline. This CDR3 spans 19 amino acids. V dropped 1 base and J dropped 2; count of bases not matched to a gene: 14. CDR3 coding DNA: TGTGCCAGCTCACCACTTCGGACTAGCCCCACCAAATACACAGATACGCAGTATTTT. This gives the protein CASSPLRTSPTKYTDTQYF.

This clonotype was found many times. The genes are TRBV20-1 and TRBJ2-7, with D perhaps TRBD2 (5 bases). The V end lost 1 base, the J end lost 7 bases, and 14 bases lay between the germline ends. CDR3 length: 13 amino acids. Per the germline V gene, CDR1 is DFQATT and CDR2 is SNEGSKA (reference sequence). The CDR3 loop reads CSARGKRRGEQYF. The CDR3 bases are TGCAGTGCTAGAGGGAAAAGAAGAGGGGAGCAGTACTTC.

The chain combines TRBV29-1 with TRBJ2-5; TRBD1 matches 8 bases. J gave up 7 bases and V 5 bases, and 12 bases lay outside the gene matches. This CDR3 is 14 amino acids long. Germline V gives CDR1 SQVTM, CDR2 ANQGSEA. CDR3: CSVINVYRGWTQYF. In DNA, the CDR3 is TGCAGCGTTATCAATGTATACAGGGGGTGGACCCAGTACTTC.

This chain links TRBV18 with TRBJ2-3; 10 bases are a match to TRBD2. The germline V gene has CDR1 KGHSH and CDR2 LQKENI. The V gene end was trimmed by 2 bases and the J gene end by 6 bases; junction bases not matched to a gene: 5. The CDR3 length is 15 residues. The CDR3 reads CASSPILAGRDTQYF. For the CDR3, the DNA is TGTGCCAGCTCACCAATACTAGCGGGGCGGGATACGCAGTATTTT.

For this clonotype: At one end the junction does not follow the germline gene, possibly because of a read error. The V gene is TRBV25-1, the J gene TRBJ1-2, with TRBD1 matching over 7 bases. The CDR3 loop spans 13 amino acids. In germline, CDR1 is MGHDK, CDR2 SYGVNS. CDR3 amino acids: CASSAWTGTPGYF. The CDR3 DNA reads as TGTGCCAGCAGTGCCTGGACAGGCACTCCAGGGTACTTC.

V usage is TRBV12-3 or TRBV12-4 and J usage is TRBJ1-1; a possible D gene is TRBD1 (6 bases). V lost 6 bases and J 5 bases, leaving 13 bases between the germline ends. The CDR3 covers 13 residues. The CDR3 sequence: CASRGEGGTEAFF. The DNA of the CDR3 is TGTGCCAGCAGAGGGGAGGGGGGAACTGAAGCTTTCTTT.